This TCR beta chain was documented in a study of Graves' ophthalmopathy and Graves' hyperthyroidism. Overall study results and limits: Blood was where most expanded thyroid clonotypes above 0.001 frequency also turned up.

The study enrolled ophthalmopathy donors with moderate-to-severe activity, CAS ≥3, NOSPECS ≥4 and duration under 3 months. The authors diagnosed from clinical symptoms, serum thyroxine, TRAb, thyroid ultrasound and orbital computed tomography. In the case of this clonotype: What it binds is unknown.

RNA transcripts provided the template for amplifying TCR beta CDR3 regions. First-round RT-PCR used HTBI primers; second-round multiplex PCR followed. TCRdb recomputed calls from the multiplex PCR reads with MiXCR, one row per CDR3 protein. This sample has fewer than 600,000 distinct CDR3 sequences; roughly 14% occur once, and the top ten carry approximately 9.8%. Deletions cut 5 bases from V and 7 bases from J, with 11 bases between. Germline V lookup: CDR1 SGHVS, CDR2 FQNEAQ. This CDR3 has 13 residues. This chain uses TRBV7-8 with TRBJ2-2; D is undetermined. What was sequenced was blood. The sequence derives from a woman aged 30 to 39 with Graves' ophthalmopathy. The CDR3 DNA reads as TGTGCCAGCAGCCAAAACCTTTACGGGGAGCTGTTTTTT. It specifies CASSQNLYGELFF.